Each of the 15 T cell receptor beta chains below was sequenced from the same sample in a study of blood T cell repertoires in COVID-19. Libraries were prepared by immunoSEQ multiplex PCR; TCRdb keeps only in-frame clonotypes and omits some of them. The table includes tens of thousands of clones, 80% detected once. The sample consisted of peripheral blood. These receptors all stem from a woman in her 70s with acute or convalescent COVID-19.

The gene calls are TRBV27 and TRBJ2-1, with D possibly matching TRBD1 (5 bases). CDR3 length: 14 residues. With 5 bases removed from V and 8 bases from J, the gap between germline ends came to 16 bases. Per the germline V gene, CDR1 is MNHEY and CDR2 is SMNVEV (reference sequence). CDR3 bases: TGTGCCAGCAGTCCCCAGCGTGGGGCTTATGAGCAGTTCTTC. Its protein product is CASSPQRGAYEQFF.

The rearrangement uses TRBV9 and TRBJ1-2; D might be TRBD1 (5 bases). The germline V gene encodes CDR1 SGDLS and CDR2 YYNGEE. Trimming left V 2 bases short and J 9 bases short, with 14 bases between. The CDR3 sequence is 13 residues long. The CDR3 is CASSVSGTMSYTF. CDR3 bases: TGTGCCAGCAGCGTTTCCGGGACTATGAGCTACACCTTC.

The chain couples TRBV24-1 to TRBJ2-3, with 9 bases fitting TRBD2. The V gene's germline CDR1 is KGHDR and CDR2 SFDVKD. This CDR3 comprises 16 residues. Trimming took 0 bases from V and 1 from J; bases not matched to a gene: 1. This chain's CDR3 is CATSDLIAGGTDTQYF. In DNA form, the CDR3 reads TGTGCCACCAGTGATTTGATAGCGGGGGGCACAGATACGCAGTATTTT.

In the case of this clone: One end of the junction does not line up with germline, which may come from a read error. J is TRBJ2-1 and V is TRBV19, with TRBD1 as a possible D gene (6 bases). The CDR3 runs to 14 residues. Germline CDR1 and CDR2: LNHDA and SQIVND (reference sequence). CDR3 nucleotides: TGTGCCAGCAGTAAGGGACATAACTACAATGAGCAGTTCTTC. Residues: CASSKGHNYNEQFF.

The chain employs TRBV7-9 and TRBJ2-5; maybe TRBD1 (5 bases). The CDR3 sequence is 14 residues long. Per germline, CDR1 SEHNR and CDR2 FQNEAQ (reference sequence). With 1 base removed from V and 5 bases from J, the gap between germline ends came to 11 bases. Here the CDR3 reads CASSLDRIQETQYF. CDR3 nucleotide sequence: TGTGCCAGCAGCTTAGACAGGATTCAGGAGACCCAGTACTTC. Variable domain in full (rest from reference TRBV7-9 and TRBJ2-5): DTGVSQNPRHKITKRGQNVTFRCDPISEHNRLYWYRQTLGQGPEFLTYFQNEAQLEKSRLLSDRFSAERPKGSFSTLEIQRTEQGDSAMYLCASSLDRIQETQYFGPGTRLLVL.

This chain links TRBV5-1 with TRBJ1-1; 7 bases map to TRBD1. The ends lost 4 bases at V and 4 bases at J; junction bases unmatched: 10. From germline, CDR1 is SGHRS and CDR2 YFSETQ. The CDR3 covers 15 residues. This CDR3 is CASSVTGDWGTEAFF. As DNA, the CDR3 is TGCGCCAGCAGCGTAACAGGGGATTGGGGCACTGAAGCTTTCTTT. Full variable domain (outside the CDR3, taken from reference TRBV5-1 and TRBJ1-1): KAGVTQTPRYLIKTRGQQVTLSCSPISGHRSVSWYQQTPGQGLQFLFEYFSETQRNKGNFPGRFSGRQFSNSRSEMNVSTLELGDSALYLCASSVTGDWGTEAFFGQGTRLTVV.

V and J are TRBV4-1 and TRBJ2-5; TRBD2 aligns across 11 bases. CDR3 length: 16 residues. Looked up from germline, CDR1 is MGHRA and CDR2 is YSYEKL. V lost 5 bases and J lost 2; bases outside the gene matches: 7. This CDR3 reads CASSELAGESQETQYF. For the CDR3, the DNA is TGCGCCAGCAGCGAACTAGCGGGGGAATCACAAGAGACCCAGTACTTC.

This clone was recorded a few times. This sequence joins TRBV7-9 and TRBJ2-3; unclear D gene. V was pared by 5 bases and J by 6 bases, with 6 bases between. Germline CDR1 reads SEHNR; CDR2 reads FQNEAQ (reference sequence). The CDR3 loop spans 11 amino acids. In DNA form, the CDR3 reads TGTGCCAGCAGCGGAGTTGATACGCAGTATTTT. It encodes CASSGVDTQYF.

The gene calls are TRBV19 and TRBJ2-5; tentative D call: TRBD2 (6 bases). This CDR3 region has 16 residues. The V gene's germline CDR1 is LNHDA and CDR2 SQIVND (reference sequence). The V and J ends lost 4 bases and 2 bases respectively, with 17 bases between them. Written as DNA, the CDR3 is TGTGCCAGTAGTAAGGGTCCGGAGGGACCACAAGAGACCCAGTACTTC. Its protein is CASSKGPEGPQETQYF.

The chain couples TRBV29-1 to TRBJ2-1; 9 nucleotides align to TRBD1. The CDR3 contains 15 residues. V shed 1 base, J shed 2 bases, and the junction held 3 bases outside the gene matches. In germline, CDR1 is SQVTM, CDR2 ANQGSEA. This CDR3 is CSVEGGQGTYNEQFF. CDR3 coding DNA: TGCAGCGTTGAAGGCGGACAGGGGACCTACAATGAGCAGTTCTTC.

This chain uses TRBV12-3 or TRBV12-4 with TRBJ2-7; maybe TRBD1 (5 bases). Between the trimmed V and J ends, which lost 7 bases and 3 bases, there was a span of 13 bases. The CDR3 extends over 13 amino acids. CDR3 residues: CASTLGANYEQYF. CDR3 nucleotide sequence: TGTGCCAGCACCCTTGGGGCAAACTACGAGCAGTACTTC.

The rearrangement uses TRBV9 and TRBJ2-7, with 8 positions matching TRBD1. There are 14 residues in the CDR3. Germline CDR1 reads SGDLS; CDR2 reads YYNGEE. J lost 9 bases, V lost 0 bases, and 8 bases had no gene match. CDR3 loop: CASSVGLQGTGQYF. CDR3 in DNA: TGTGCCAGCAGCGTAGGTCTACAGGGGACAGGGCAGTACTTC.

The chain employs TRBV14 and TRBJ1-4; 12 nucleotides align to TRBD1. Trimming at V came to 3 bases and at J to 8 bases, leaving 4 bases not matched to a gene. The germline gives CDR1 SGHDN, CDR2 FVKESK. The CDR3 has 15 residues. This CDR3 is CASSQGQGAGEKLFF. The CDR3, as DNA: TGTGCCAGCAGCCAGGGACAGGGGGCCGGGGAAAAACTGTTTTTT.

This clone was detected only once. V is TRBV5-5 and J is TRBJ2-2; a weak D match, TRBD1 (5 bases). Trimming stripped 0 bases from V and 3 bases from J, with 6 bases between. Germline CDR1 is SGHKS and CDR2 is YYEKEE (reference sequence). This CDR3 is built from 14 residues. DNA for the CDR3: TGTGCCAGCAGCTTGGACAGGTACACCGGGGAGCTGTTTTTT. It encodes CASSLDRYTGELFF.

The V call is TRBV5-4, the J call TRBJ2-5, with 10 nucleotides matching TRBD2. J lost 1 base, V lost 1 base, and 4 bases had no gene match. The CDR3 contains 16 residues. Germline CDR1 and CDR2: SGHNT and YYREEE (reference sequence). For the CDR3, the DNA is TGTGCCAGCAGCTTGCCGCTAGCGGGGGTCCAAGAGACCCAGTACTTC. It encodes CASSLPLAGVQETQYF.